The clone carrying this T cell receptor (beta chain) was counted many times. Under the authors' procedure: Using reference gene primer amplification, nucleated cell counts were estimated. Clones were sequenced by immunoSEQ multiplex PCR, and TCRdb holds only the in-frame ones, with some missing. V, J and clone size reflect that table, while D and trimming were determined from the DNA. This table has about 53,000 clones, approximately 80% appearing once. The data originate from a study of blood T cell repertoires in COVID-19. The CDR3 spans 15 residues. J gave up 4 bases and V 4 bases, and 6 bases lay outside the gene matches. CDR1 and CDR2 from the germline V gene are MNHEY and SVGAGI.

The V gene is TRBV6-5, the J gene TRBJ2-7; 11 nucleotides align to TRBD1. This clonotype was obtained from a man aged 70-80 years with active or convalescent COVID-19. Sequenced sample: peripheral blood. The CDR3 DNA reads as TGTGCCAGCAGTTCCCGGACAGGGGGCTCGTACGAGCAGTACTTC. Translating gives CASSSRTGGSYEQYF.